This TCR beta chain derives from a study of tumor-infiltrating lymphocytes in primary liver carcinoma. Overall study context: Subjects presented with primary liver carcinoma managed by surgical resection. Lesions, classed as T1-T3 N0M0, spanned roughly 4.2 to 11 cm across. Findings of the study overall: Lesser overlap characterized tumor-adjacent and tumor-blood pairs relative to tumor region pairs.

This CDR3 has 13 amino acids. Germline CDR1 and CDR2: MNHNS and SASEGT. V was pared by 4 bases and J by 8 bases, with 4 bases of the junction left unmatched. This clonotype was counted ten times or more. What it binds is not known. Priming with a constant-region primer yielded TCR beta cDNA from about 450 ng total RNA. Modified slightly, ARM-PCR produced TCR beta libraries over three nested multiplex PCR rounds. The first two PCR rounds used TRBV1-TRBV30 primers with a Cbeta primer, roughly 10 cycles each. TCRdb processed the multiplex PCR reads anew with MiXCR; each CDR3 protein has one entry. The sample has roughly 330,000 distinct CDR3 sequences, about two thirds seen once. Blood RNA came from unsorted whole blood; germline DNA was also extracted. Patients showed chronic HBV infection and an absence of prior treatment.

The chain links TRBV6-1 to TRBJ1-4, with TRBD1 matching 7 bases. This sequence originates from a man aged 40-49 years with primary liver carcinoma and hepatitis B virus infection. Sequencing was performed on peripheral blood. This CDR3 is CASSATGLEKLFF. In DNA, the CDR3 is TGTGCCAGCAGTGCGACAGGGCTCGAAAAACTGTTTTTT.